This T cell receptor beta chain was recovered during a study of high-grade serous ovarian cancer treatment subgroups. Overall study results and limits: CDR1 and CDR2 were left unanalyzed; analyses focused on CDR3. Same-patient tumor repertoires overlapped at about 0.095 to 0.8; different patients barely overlapped.

Tumor samples were obtained before definitive surgery or chemotherapy. On this clone itself: What it binds is unknown.

Clones were sequenced by immunoSEQ multiplex PCR, and TCRdb holds only the in-frame ones, with some missing. The repertoire has about 33,000 clones, around three quarters of them found once; the top ten carry 3.1%. The germline V gene encodes CDR1 SGHKS and CDR2 YYEKEE (reference sequence). The CDR3 has 15 amino acids. V dropped 5 bases and J dropped 5; count of bases not matched to a gene: 9. The TCR sequence derives from a human donor with high-grade serous ovarian cancer. The specimen sequenced was tumor tissue. V and J are TRBV5-5 and TRBJ1-4; TRBD1 matches at 7 bases. CDR3 nucleotides: TGTGCCAGCAGACAATCCGGGACAGCGAATGAAAAACTGTTTTTT. Translating it yields CASRQSGTANEKLFF.